Below, 6 T cell receptor beta chains from the same sample are listed, as sequenced in a study of T cell responses to AZD1222 COVID-19 vaccine. TCRdb keeps only in-frame clones here, not all; method: immunoSEQ multiplex PCR. The table lists roughly 120,000 clones, around 87% of them singletons. The sequenced sample was peripheral blood, obtained 28 days after the second AZD1222 dose. All receptors derive from an adult who received the AZD1222 COVID-19 vaccine.

The V call is TRBV10-3, the J call TRBJ2-1, with TRBD2 identical over 8 bases. The V segment lost 6 bases and the J segment 8 bases; nucleotides outside the gene matches: 3. This CDR3 comprises 12 residues. Germline CDR1 ENHRY, CDR2 SYGVKD. The CDR3 DNA is TGTGCCATCAGAGCGGGAGAAGATGAGCAGTTCTTC. It codes for CAIRAGEDEQFF.

The chain uses TRBV29-1 and TRBJ2-7; no reliable D call. From germline, CDR1 is SQVTM and CDR2 ANQGSEA. Trimming took off 2 bases at V and 3 bases at J, with 11 bases between the two ends. The CDR3 covers 13 residues. The CDR3 sequence: CSVEILPGYEQYF. The CDR3 nucleotides are TGCAGCGTTGAAATCCTCCCGGGCTACGAGCAGTACTTC.

This clone was seen a single time. V usage is TRBV18 and J usage is TRBJ1-2; D is perhaps TRBD1 (5 bases). The CDR3 has 15 amino acids. V lost 4 bases to trimming and J lost 0 bases, with 12 bases between them. Germline values: CDR1 KGHSH, CDR2 LQKENI. CDR3 protein: CASSLSQGANYGYTF. The CDR3, as DNA: TGTGCCAGCTCACTCAGCCAGGGCGCTAACTATGGCTACACCTTC.

The chain combines TRBV4-2 with TRBJ2-7; the D gene could be TRBD1 or TRBD2 (7 bases each). The germline gives CDR1 LGHNA, CDR2 YNFKEQ. The CDR3 length is 15 residues. The ends were cut back, 1 base at V and 7 bases at J, with 17 bases in the middle. The DNA of the CDR3 is TGTGCCAGCAGCCAAGGGGAGGGGGCGCTTCGGGAGCAGTACTTC. This translates into CASSQGEGALREQYF.

This clone was recorded a few times. The chain has TRBV6-5 and TRBJ1-5; D might be TRBD1 (6 bases). Trimming left V 5 bases short and J 4 bases short, with 9 bases between. Germline CDR1 and CDR2: MNHEY and SVGAGI. The CDR3 is 13 residues long. CDR3 bases: TGTGCCAGCAGTCAGGGGACTAATCAGCCCCAGCATTTT. This sequence encodes CASSQGTNQPQHF.

V gene TRBV27 combines with J gene TRBJ2-3; no clear D. Between the trimmed V and J ends, which lost 5 bases and 0 bases, there was a span of 6 bases. Germline assignment: CDR1 MNHEY and CDR2 SMNVEV (reference sequence). CDR3 length equals 13 residues. CDR3 in DNA: TGTGCCAGCAGTGCCAGAAGCACAGATACGCAGTATTTT. It specifies CASSARSTDTQYF.